This TCR beta chain was sequenced in a study of cytomegalovirus exposure and HLA in healthy donors. Study-level points and caveats: Later analysis found that TCR beta chains associated with HLA were more clonally expanded than other, equally common chains. Rarity held for most TCR sequences, but there were some public TCRs that occurred in many donors. Apparent HLA restriction characterized most CMV-associated TCR beta chains in a later analysis. Confirmation in vitro established that a few CMV-associated chains were specific for CMV antigens.

With respect to this clone: The antigen is unknown.

Primers for the PCR totalled 60 Vbeta and 13 Jbeta. Data came from immunoSEQ multiplex PCR; TCRdb stores just in-frame clones and leaves some out. The sample yields approximately 150,000 clones, around 80% seen once. Germline V gives CDR1 SGHAT, CDR2 FQNNGV. V was pared by 1 base and J by 6 bases, with 10 bases of the junction left unmatched. The CDR3 extends over 16 amino acids. The material sequenced was PBMCs. This TCR came from a human donor in good health. The chain links TRBV11-2 to TRBJ2-5, with 8 positions matching TRBD1. The CDR3 protein is CASSLGTGSQSQTQYF. The CDR3 DNA reads TGTGCCAGCAGCTTAGGGACAGGGAGCCAAAGTCAGACCCAGTACTTC.